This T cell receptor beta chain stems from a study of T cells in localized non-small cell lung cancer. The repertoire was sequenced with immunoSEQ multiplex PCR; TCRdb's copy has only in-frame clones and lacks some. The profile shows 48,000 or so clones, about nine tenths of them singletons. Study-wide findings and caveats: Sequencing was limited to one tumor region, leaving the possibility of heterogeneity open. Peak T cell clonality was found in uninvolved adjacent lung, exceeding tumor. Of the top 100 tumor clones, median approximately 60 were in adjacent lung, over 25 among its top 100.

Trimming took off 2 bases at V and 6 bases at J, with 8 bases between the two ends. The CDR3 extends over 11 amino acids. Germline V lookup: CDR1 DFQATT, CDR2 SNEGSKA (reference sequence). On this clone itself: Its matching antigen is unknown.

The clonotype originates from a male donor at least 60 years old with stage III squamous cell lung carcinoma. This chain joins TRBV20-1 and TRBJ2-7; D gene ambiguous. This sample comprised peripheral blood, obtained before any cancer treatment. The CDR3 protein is CSARLGLEQYF. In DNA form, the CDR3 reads TGCAGTGCTAGATTGGGCCTCGAGCAGTACTTC.